This T cell receptor beta chain was identified during a study of PD-1 blockade in classical Hodgkin lymphoma. For the study at large: Every 2 weeks, patients had 3 mg/kg nivolumab intravenously.

CDR3 size: 15 residues. CDR1 and CDR2 from the germline V gene are SQVTM and ANQGSEA. V lost 3 bases and J lost 5, with 18 bases in between. Every one of the patients relapsed after autologous stem cell transplantation (brentuximab vedotin exposure was variable). Method: immunoSEQ multiplex PCR; TCRdb's copy keeps in-frame clones and lacks some. This repertoire shows roughly 100,000 clones, approximately 90% found once; its top ten account for about 6.1%. Study-level findings and limits: Healthy donors reportedly exceeded newly diagnosed patients in baseline TCR diversity.

On this clone: The antigen remains undetermined.

The genes are TRBV29-1 and TRBJ2-3; D unresolved. The starting material was peripheral blood mononuclear cells (PBMCs), obtained before the second cycle of nivolumab. This TCR came from a human donor with classical Hodgkin lymphoma. The chain's CDR3 is CSVDLGVVNRDTQYF. The CDR3, as DNA: TGCAGCGTTGATCTTGGTGTGGTTAACCGAGATACGCAGTATTTT.